These 14 T cell receptor beta chains originate from one sample sequenced in a study of human T cells and chemical hapten exposure. The time point here: patch test 1, 2 weeks after DPC sensitization. Treatment here: therapeutic diphenylcyclopropenone sensitization with weekly scalp DPC. TCRdb used MiXCR to reprocess the RACE reads, holding one entry per CDR3 protein. The sample has more than 90,000 distinct CDR3 sequences; roughly a tenth are singletons. The starting material was whole blood, obtained in connection with sensitization to the hapten diphenylcyclopropenone (DPC). The receptors were gathered from a middle-aged man with alopecia areata. Some clones in this sample may be carry-over from other donors' samples.

This clonotype was picked up a small number of times. The chain links TRBV19 to TRBJ2-5; D is perhaps TRBD1 (5 bases). Trimming left V 5 bases short and J 2 bases short, with 9 bases between. The germline gives CDR1 LNHDA, CDR2 SQIVND (reference sequence). This CDR3 spans 13 amino acids. CDR3 in amino acids: CASSQWTQETQYF. In DNA form, the CDR3 reads TGTGCCAGTAGTCAATGGACACAAGAGACCCAGTACTTC. The whole variable domain, filled in from reference TRBV19 and TRBJ2-5, reads DGGITQSPKYLFRKEGQNVTLSCEQNLNHDAMYWYRQDPGQGLRLIYYSQIVNDFQKGDIAEGYSVSREKKESFPLTVTSAQKNPTAFYLCASSQWTQETQYFGPGTRLLVL.

This clonotype was seen a handful of times. V and J are TRBV7-2 and TRBJ2-7, with a possible D match to TRBD1 (6 bases). CDR1 is SGHTA, CDR2 FQGNSA, per germline. The V end lost 4 bases, the J end lost 0 bases, and 10 bases lay between the germline ends. CDR3 length equals 14 residues. The CDR3 DNA reads TGTGCCAGCAGCTCCGACAGGAGCTCCTACGAGCAGTACGTC. Translated: CASSSDRSSYEQYV.

By share, this clonotype counts as large. The chain has TRBV20-1 and TRBJ2-7; TRBD2 agrees at 8 bases. The CDR3 has 15 amino acids. With 6 bases clipped from V and 2 bases from J, the junction kept 12 bases outside the gene matches. Germline CDR1 and CDR2: DFQATT and SNEGSKA (reference sequence). CDR3 amino acids: CSAAPLAGLTYEQYF. The CDR3 DNA reads as TGCAGTGCAGCCCCTTTAGCGGGACTCACCTACGAGCAGTACTTC.

This clonotype was detected only a few times. The chain couples TRBV4-2 to TRBJ2-7; D possibly corresponds to TRBD2 (5 bases). With 0 bases removed from V and 12 bases from J, the gap between germline ends came to 15 bases. The germline gives CDR1 LGHNA, CDR2 YNFKEQ. This CDR3 region has 13 residues. The CDR3 sequence: CASSQDLTGILYV. The CDR3 nucleotides are TGTGCCAGCAGCCAAGATCTCACCGGGATCTTGTACGTC.

The chain carries TRBV24-1 and TRBJ2-1; no reliable D call. Germline V gene sequence: CDR1 KGHDR, CDR2 SFDVKD. Trimming cost V 9 bases and J 5 bases, with 10 bases left between them. CDR3 length equals 12 residues. The chain's CDR3 is CATRSAHNEQFF. The CDR3 DNA follows: TGTGCCACCCGCAGTGCCCACAATGAGCAGTTCTTC.

This clonotype was detected only a few times. The J gene is TRBJ2-7, the V gene TRBV5-4; tentatively, D is TRBD1 (7 bases). Germline V gene sequence: CDR1 SGHNT, CDR2 YYREEE (reference sequence). This CDR3 comprises 17 residues. V lost 3 bases to trimming and J lost 1 base, with 20 bases between them. CDR3 coding DNA: TGTGCCAGCAGCTGGGGGCCGGAGGGGGCAAAGTCCTACGAGCAGTACGTC. Encoded protein: CASSWGPEGAKSYEQYV.

The rearrangement uses TRBV10-2 and TRBJ2-3, with D perhaps assigned TRBD1 or TRBD2 (5 bases each). The CDR3 is made up of 14 amino acids. Germline values: CDR1 WSHSY, CDR2 SAAADI. The V end was cut by 7 bases, the J end by 3 bases, with 14 bases between. CDR3 residues: CASMGVEGTDTQYF. CDR3 bases: TGCGCCAGCATGGGGGTAGAGGGGACAGATACGCAGTATTTT.

This clonotype appeared many times. V is TRBV20-1 and J is TRBJ1-2; maybe TRBD1 (5 bases). V lost 0 bases and J 1 base, leaving 12 bases between the germline ends. Germline loops: CDR1 DFQATT, CDR2 SNEGSKA (reference sequence). The CDR3 loop spans 15 amino acids. In nucleotides, the CDR3 is TGCAGTGCTAGAGAGCGTAGGACATTTAACTATGGCTACACCTTC. Protein product: CSARERRTFNYGYTF.

The J gene is TRBJ2-7, the V gene TRBV24-1, with 7 bases fitting TRBD2. After removal of 7 bases from V and 2 bases from J, the junction contained 19 bases not matched to a gene. Germline-derived CDR1 and CDR2 are KGHDR and SFDVKD. The CDR3 spans 18 residues. The CDR3 here is CATRTYGFTSEKTYEQYV. The CDR3 DNA follows: TGTGCCACCAGGACGTACGGGTTTACTAGCGAGAAGACCTACGAGCAGTACGTC.

The J gene is TRBJ2-2, the V gene TRBV10-3, with 8 positions matching TRBD2. V gave up 7 bases and J gave up 6 bases; unmatched junction bases: 7. Germline CDR1 and CDR2: ENHRY and SYGVKD. This CDR3 has 14 amino acids. The CDR3 reads CAINPGGLSGELFF. In DNA form, the CDR3 reads TGTGCCATCAATCCGGGAGGGCTGTCCGGGGAGCTGTTTTTT.

V usage is TRBV18 and J usage is TRBJ2-7; D assignment may be TRBD1 or TRBD2 (6 bases each). The CDR3 contains 11 residues. V shed 5 bases and J shed 7 bases, with 9 bases lying between them. Germline assignment: CDR1 KGHSH and CDR2 LQKENI. CDR3 region: CASSRGGEQYF. DNA of the CDR3: TGTGCCAGCTCAAGAGGGGGGGAGCAGTACTTC.

The rearrangement uses TRBV11-2 and TRBJ2-3; possibly TRBD2 for D (5 bases). This CDR3 region has 16 residues. Germline assignment: CDR1 SGHAT and CDR2 FQNNGV. V dropped 5 bases and J dropped 1 base, with 16 bases sitting between them. As DNA, the CDR3 is TGTGCCAGCAGCCCCTTTGAGGGCCGGGGCACAGATACGCAGTATTTT. It translates to CASSPFEGRGTDTQYF.

As regards this clonotype: The germline gene is not matched at one end of the junction; a read error may be the cause. The rearrangement links TRBV29-1 to TRBJ1-1; D perhaps matches TRBD1 (5 bases). The V gene's germline CDR1 is SQVTM and CDR2 ANQGSEA. The CDR3 consists of 13 residues. The CDR3 DNA is TGCAGCGTCGGAGGGACGGCGAACACTGTAGCTTTCTTT. This gives the protein CSVGGTANTVAFF.

In its sample, this clonotype was seen many times. Here the CDR3 reads CASSQDGGFENIQYF. DNA for the CDR3: TGTGCCAGCAGCCAAGATGGGGGTTTCGAAAACATTCAGTACTTC. The chain has TRBV3-1 and TRBJ2-4; either TRBD1 or TRBD2 may supply D (5 bases each). V was shortened by 0 bases and J by 5 bases, with 11 bases between the two germline ends. Germline lookup yields CDR1 LGHDT and CDR2 YNNKEL (reference sequence). CDR3 length: 15 amino acids.